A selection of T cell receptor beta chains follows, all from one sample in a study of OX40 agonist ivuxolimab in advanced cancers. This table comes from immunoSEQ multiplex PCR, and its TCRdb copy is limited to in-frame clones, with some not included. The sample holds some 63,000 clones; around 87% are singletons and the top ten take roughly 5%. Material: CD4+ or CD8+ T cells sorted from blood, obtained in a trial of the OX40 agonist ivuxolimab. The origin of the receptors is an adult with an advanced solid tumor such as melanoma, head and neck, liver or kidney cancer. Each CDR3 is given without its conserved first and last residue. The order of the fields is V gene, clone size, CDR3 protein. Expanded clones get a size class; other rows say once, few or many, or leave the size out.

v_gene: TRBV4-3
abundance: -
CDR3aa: ASSQDRGGAWGETQY

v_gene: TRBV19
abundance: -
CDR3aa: ASKLSPRATGEQF

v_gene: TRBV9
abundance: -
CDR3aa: ASSVDPGTSGRNYNEQF

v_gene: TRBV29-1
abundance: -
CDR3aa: SVELLRGLETQY

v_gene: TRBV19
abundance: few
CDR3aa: ASSIRDQPQH

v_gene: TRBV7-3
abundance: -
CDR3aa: ASSLRTSGGTDTQY

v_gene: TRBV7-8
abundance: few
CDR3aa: ASRVTGGTEAF

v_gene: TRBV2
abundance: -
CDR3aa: ASTPQSEAF

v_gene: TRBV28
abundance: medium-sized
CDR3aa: ASSLLAANQPQH

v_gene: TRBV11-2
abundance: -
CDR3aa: ASSLDVGSHQPQH

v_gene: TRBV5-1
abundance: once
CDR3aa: ASSSEGLSEQF

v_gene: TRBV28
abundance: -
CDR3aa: ASTLGGAGGNEQF